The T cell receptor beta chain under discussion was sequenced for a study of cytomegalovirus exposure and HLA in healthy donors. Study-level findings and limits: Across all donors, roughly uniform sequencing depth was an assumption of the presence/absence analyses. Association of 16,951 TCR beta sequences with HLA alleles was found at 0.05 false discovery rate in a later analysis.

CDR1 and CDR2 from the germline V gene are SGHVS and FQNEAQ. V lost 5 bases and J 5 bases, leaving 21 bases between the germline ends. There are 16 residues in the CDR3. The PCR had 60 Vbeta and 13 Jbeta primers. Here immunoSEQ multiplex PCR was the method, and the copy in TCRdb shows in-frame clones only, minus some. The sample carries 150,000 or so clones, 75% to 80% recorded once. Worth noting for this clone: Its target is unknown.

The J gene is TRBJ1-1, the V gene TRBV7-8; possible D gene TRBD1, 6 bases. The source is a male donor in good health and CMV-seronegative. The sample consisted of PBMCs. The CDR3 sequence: CASSDQGGALGTEAFF. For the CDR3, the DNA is TGTGCCAGCAGCGACCAAGGGGGAGCATTGGGGACTGAAGCTTTCTTT.